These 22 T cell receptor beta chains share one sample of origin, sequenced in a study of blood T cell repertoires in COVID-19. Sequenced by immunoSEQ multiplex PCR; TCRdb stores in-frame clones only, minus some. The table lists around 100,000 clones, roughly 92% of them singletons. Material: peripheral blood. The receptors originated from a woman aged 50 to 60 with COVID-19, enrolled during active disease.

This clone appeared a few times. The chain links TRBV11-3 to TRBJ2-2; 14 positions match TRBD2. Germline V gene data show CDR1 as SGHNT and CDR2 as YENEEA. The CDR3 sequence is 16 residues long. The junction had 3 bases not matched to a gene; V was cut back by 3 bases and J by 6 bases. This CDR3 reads CASSFRTSGGPGELFF. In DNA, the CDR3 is TGTGCCAGCAGCTTCAGGACTAGCGGGGGGCCCGGGGAGCTGTTTTTT. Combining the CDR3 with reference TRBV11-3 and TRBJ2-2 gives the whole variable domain EAGVVQSPRYKIIEKKQPVAFWCNPISGHNTLYWYLQNLGQGPELLIRYENEEAVDDSQLPKDRFSAERLKGVDSTLKIQPAELGDSAVYLCASSFRTSGGPGELFFGEGSRLTVL.

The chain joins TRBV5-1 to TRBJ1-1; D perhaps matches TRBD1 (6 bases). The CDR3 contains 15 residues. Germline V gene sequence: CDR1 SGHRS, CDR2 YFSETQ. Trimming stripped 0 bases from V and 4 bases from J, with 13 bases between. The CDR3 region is CASSLAGGPGTEAFF. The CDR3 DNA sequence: TGCGCCAGCAGCTTGGCCGGGGGGCCTGGCACTGAAGCTTTCTTT.

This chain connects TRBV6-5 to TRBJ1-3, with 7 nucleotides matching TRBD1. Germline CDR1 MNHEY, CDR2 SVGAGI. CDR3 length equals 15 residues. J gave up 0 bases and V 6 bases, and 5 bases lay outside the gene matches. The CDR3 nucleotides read TGTGCCAGCAGATCCAGGGGGAACTCTGGAAACACCATATATTTT. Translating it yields CASRSRGNSGNTIYF.

The chain's CDR3 is CASRGTWGPGEKLFF. The CDR3 nucleotides are TGTGCCAGCAGGGGAACCTGGGGGCCTGGTGAAAAACTGTTTTTT. The rearrangement joins TRBV28 to TRBJ1-4; a possible D gene is TRBD1 (6 bases). There are 15 residues in the CDR3. Trimming took off 6 bases at V and 7 bases at J, with 18 bases between the two ends. In germline, CDR1 is MDHEN, CDR2 SYDVKM.

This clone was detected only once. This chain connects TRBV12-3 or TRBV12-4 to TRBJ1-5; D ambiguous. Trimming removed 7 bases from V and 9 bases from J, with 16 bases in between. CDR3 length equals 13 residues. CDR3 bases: TGTGCCAGCACCCGGGTGCTTGGATGGCCCCAGCATTTT. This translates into CASTRVLGWPQHF.

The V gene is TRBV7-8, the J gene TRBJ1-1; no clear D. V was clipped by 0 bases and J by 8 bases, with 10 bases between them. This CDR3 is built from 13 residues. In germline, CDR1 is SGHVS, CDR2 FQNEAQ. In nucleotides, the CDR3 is TGTGCCAGCAGCTTAGCCCCTCCCGTAGAAGCTTTCTTT. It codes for CASSLAPPVEAFF.

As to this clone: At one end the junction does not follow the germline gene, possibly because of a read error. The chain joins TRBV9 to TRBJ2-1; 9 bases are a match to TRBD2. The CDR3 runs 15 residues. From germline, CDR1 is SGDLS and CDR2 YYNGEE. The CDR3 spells CVSSPRLAGRGEQFF. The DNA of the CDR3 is TGTGTCAGCAGCCCCCGGCTAGCGGGGAGAGGTGAGCAGTTCTTC. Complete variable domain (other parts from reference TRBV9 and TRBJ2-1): DSGVTQTPKHLITATGQRVTLRCSPRSGDLSVYWYQQSLDQGLQFLIQYYNGEERAKGNILERFSAQQFPDLHSELNLSSLELGDSALYFCVSSPRLAGRGEQFFGPGTRLTVL.

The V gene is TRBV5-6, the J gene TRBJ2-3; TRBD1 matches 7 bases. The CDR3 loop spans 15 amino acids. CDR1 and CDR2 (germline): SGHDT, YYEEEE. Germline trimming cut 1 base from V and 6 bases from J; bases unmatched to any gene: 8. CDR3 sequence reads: CASSLFHRGADTQYF. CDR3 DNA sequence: TGTGCCAGCAGCTTGTTTCACAGGGGAGCCGATACGCAGTATTTT.

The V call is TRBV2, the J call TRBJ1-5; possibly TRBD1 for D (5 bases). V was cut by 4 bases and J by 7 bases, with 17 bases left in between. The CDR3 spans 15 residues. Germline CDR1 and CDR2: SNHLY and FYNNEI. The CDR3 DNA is TGTGCCAGCAGTGCAGCCAGAGGAGGGGTCCAGCCCCAGCATTTT. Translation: CASSAARGGVQPQHF.

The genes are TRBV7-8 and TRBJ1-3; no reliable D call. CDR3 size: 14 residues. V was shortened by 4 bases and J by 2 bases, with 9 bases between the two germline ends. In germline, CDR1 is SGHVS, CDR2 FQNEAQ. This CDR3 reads CASSSLYPGNTIYF. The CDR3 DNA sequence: TGTGCCAGCAGCTCCCTGTATCCTGGAAACACCATATATTTT.

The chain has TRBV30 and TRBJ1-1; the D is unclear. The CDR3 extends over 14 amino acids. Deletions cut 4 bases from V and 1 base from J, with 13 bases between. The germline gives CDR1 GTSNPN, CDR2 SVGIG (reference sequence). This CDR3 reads CAWTPGLPNTEAFF. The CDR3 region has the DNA TGTGCCTGGACCCCAGGCCTCCCGAACACTGAAGCTTTCTTT.

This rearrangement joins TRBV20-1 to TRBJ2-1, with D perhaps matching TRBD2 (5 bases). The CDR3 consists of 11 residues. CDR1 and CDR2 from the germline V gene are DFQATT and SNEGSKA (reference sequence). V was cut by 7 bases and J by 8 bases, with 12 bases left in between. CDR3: CSVFGADEQFF. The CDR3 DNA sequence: TGCAGTGTCTTCGGAGCGGATGAGCAGTTCTTC.

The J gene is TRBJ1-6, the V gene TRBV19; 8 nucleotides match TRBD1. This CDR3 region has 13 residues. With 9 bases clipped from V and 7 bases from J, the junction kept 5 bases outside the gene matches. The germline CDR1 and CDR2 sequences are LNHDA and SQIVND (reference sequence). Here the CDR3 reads CASSGQGNSPLHF. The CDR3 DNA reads TGTGCCAGCAGTGGACAGGGAAATTCACCCCTCCACTTT.

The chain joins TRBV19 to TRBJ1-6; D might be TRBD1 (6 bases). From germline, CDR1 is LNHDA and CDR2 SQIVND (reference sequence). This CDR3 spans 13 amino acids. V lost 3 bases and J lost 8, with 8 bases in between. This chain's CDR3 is CASSIRGDSPLHF. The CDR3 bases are TGTGCCAGTAGTATCAGGGGTGATTCACCCCTCCACTTT.

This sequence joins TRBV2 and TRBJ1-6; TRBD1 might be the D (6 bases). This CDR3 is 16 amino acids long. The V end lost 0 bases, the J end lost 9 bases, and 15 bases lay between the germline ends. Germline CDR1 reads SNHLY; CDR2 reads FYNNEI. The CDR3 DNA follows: TGTGCCAGCAGTGAAGCCCAATTGGGGGCGTCTTCACCCCTCCACTTT. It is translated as CASSEAQLGASSPLHF.

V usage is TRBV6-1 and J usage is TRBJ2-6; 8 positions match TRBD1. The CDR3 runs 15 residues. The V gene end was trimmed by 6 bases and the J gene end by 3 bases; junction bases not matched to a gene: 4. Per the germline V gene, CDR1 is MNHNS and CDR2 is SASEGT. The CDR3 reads CASRPGGGGANVLTF. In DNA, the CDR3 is TGTGCCAGCAGACCAGGGGGCGGTGGGGCCAACGTCCTGACTTTC.

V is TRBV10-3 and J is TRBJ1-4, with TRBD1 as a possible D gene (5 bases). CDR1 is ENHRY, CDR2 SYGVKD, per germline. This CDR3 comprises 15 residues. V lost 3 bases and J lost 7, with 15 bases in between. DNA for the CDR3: TGTGCCATCAGTGAACCCGGGCCGGGGGGTGAAAAACTGTTTTTT. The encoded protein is CAISEPGPGGEKLFF.

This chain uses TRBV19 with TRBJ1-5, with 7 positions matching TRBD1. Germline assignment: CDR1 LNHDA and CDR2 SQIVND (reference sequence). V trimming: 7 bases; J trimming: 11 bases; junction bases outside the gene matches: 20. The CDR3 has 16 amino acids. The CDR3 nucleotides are TGTGCCAGTACCCCCTGGACGACAGGGCGAAATAAGTCCCAGCATTTT. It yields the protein CASTPWTTGRNKSQHF.

CDR3 DNA sequence: TGCGCCAGCAGCCCCTTACAGGGGGCCCAAGAGACCCAGTACTTC. Translating it yields CASSPLQGAQETQYF. This rearrangement joins TRBV5-1 to TRBJ2-5; 9 bases line up with TRBD1. The CDR3 runs to 15 residues. V was clipped by 4 bases and J by 1 base; unmatched bases: 5. CDR1 SGHRS and CDR2 YFSETQ come from the germline V gene.

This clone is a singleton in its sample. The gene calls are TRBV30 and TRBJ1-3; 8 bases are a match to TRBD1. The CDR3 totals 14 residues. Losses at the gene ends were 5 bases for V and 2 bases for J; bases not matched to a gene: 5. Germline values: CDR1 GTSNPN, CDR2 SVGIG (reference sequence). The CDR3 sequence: CAWGQGIAGNTIYF. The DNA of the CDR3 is TGTGCCTGGGGACAGGGAATAGCTGGAAACACCATATATTTT.

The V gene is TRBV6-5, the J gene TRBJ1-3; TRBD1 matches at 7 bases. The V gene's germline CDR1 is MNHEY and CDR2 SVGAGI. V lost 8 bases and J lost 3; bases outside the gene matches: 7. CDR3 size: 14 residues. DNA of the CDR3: TGTGCCAGCTTTCAGGGGGTGAATGGAAACACCATATATTTT. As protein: CASFQGVNGNTIYF.

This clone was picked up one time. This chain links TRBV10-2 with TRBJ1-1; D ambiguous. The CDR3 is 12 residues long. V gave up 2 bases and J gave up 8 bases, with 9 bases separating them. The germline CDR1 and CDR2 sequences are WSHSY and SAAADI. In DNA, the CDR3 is TGCGCCAGCAGTGAGGTGGCTTGGGAAGCTTTCTTT. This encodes CASSEVAWEAFF.